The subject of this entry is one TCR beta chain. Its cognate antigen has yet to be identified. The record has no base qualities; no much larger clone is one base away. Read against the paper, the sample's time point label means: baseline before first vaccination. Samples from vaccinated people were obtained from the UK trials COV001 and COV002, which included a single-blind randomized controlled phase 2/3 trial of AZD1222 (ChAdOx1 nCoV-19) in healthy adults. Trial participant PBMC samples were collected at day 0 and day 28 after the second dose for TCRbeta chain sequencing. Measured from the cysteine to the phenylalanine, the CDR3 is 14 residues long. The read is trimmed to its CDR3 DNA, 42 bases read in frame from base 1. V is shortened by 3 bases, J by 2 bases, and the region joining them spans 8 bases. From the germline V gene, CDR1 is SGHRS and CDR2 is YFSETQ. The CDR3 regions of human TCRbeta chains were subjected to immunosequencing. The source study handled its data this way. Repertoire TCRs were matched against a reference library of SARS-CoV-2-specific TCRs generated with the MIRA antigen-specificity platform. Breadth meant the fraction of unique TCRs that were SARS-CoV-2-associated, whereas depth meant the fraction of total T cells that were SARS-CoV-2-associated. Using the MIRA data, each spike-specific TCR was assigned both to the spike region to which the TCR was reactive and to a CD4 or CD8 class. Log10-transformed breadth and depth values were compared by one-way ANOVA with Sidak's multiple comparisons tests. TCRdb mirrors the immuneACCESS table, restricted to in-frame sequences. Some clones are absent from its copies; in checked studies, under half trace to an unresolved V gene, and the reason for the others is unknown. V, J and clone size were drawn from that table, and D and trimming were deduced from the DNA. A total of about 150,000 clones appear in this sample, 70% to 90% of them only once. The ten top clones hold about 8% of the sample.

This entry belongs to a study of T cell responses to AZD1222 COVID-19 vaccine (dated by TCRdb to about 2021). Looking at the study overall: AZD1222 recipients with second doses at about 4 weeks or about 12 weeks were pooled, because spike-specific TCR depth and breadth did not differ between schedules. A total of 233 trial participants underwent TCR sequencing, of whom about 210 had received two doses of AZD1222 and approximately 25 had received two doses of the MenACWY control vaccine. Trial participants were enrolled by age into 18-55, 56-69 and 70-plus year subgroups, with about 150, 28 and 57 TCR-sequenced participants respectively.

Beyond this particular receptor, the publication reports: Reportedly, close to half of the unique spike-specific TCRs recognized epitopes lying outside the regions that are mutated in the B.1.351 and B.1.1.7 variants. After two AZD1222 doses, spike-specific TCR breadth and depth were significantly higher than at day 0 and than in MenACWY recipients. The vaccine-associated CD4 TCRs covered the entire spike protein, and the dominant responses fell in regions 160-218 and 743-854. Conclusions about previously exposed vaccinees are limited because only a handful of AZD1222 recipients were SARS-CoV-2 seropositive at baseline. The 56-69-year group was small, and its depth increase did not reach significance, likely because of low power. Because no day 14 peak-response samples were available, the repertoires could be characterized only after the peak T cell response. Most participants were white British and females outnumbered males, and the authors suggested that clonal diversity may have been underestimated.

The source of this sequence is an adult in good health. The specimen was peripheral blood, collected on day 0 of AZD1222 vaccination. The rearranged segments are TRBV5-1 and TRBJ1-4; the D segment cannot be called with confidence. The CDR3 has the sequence CASSSGRTNEKLFF. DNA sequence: TGCGCCAGCAGCTCCGGGAGGACTAATGAAAAACTGTTTTTT. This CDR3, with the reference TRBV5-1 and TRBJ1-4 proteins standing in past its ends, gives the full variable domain KAGVTQTPRYLIKTRGQQVTLSCSPISGHRSVSWYQQTPGQGLQFLFEYFSETQRNKGNFPGRFSGRQFSNSRSEMNVSTLELGDSALYLCASSSGRTNEKLFFGSGTQLSVL.